A selection of T cell receptor beta chains follows, all from one sample in a study of CD8 T cells in ankylosing spondylitis. In TCRdb, the 5' RACE reads were re-called with MiXCR into one record per CDR3 protein. The repertoire holds some 300,000 distinct CDR3 sequences, with 20% as singletons. The sequencing sample was made of blood, either unsorted or a sorted T cell fraction (not recorded which). The receptors were sampled from a female donor with ankylosing spondylitis or in good health (not recorded which). The CDR3 runs from the conserved cysteine through the conserved F or W. A D gene is named only where the DNA matches it firmly. Clone size is stated in some rows and not others, as once, few, many or a class when expanded.

J gene | V gene | D gene | clone size | CDR3 DNA | CDR3 protein
TRBJ2-1 | TRBV14 | TRBD2 | - | TGTGCCAGCAGCCAAGCCCCGGGACTAGCGGGAGGAAAGTCCTACAATGAGCAGTTCTTC | CASSQAPGLAGGKSYNEQFF
TRBJ2-2 | TRBV12-3/TRBV12-4 | TRBD2 | many | TGTGCCAGCAGTTTGAGGGAGGGCGGGGAGCTGTTTTTT | CASSLREGGELFF
TRBJ2-1 | TRBV12-3/TRBV12-4 | TRBD2 | - | TGTGCCAGCAGTTTAGTGTCTAGCGGGGCGGTGACTGAGCAGTTCTTC | CASSLVSSGAVTEQFF
TRBJ2-1 | TRBV5-1 | TRBD1 | few | TGCGCCAGCAGCGTAACGACAGGGGCGAAATACAATGAGCAGTTCTTC | CASSVTTGAKYNEQFF
TRBJ1-5 | TRBV10-3 | - | - | TGTGCCATCGCACCCGGGACATTCGGTCAGCCCCAGCATTTT | CAIAPGTFGQPQHF
TRBJ1-5 | TRBV10-3 | TRBD1 | - | TGTGCCATCAGGGGGACAGGGGGCGAGGATCAGCCCCAGCATTTT | CAIRGTGGEDQPQHF
TRBJ2-1 | TRBV6-2/TRBV6-3 | TRBD1 | - | TGTGCCAGCACCAGGGACAGGAGGGTGGACTACAATGAGCAGTTCTTC | CASTRDRRVDYNEQFF
TRBJ1-6 | TRBV7-8 | - | few | TGTGCCAGCAGCCCTGGGAATTTTCGGCAGTCACCCCTCCACTTT | CASSPGNFRQSPLHF
TRBJ2-1 | TRBV9 | - | few | TGTGCCAGCAGCGTAGCTCGGGTCAGTGAGCAGTTCTTC | CASSVARVSEQFF
TRBJ1-5 | TRBV10-3 | - | many | TGTGCCATCAGTGAAGGGCAAATTAATCAGCCCCAGCATTTT | CAISEGQINQPQHF
TRBJ2-5 | TRBV29-1 | - | - | TGCAGCGTTGATTCGGGGGTTGAGACCCAGTACTTC | CSVDSGVETQYF
TRBJ2-1 | TRBV25-1 | TRBD1 | - | TGTGCCAGCAGTAACTACCAGGGGGCTTCCTACAATGAGCAGTTCTTC | CASSNYQGASYNEQFF
TRBJ2-3 | TRBV20-1 | TRBD2 | - | TGCAGTGCGCAAATACTAGCGGGAGTAGGAAATACGCAGTATTTT | CSAQILAGVGNTQYF
TRBJ1-4 | TRBV6-1 | TRBD1 | few | TGTGCCAGCAGCCCCGGACAGGGATTGCATGAAAAACTGTTTTTT | CASSPGQGLHEKLFF
TRBJ2-7 | TRBV9 | TRBD1 | few | TGTGCCAGCAGCGCCGGGACAGAATATTACGAGCAGTACTTC | CASSAGTEYYEQYF
TRBJ2-5 | TRBV2 | TRBD1 | few | TGTGCCAGCCCCGATTCAGACAGGGAACTAGAGACCCAGTACTTC | CASPDSDRELETQYF
TRBJ2-1 | TRBV11-3 | - | - | TGTGCCAGCAGCTTAGTTCCAGATGGTGAGCAGTTCTTC | CASSLVPDGEQFF
TRBJ2-3 | TRBV28 | TRBD2 | - | TGTGCCAGCAGCGGGACTAGGGTGCCCGATACGCAGTATTTT | CASSGTRVPDTQYF
TRBJ2-2 | TRBV5-6 | TRBD2 | many | TGTGCCAGCAGCGATATAGCGGGGAAGAACACCGGGGAGCTGTTTTTT | CASSDIAGKNTGELFF
TRBJ2-3 | TRBV7-9 | TRBD2 | few | TGTGCCAGCAGCCCCCGGGGAGCGGGAGTAAGTGATACGCAGTATTTT | CASSPRGAGVSDTQYF
TRBJ2-7 | TRBV6-5 | - | few | TGTGCCAGCAGTTACTCGTCAGGAAACTACGAGCAGTACTTC | CASSYSSGNYEQYF
TRBJ2-1 | TRBV5-4 | TRBD2 | - | TGTGCCAGCAGATTGAGCGGGAGGACACACAATGAGCAGTTCTTC | CASRLSGRTHNEQFF
TRBJ1-1 | TRBV2 | - | - | TGTGCCAGCGAGGGAGGAGGGATGAACACTGAAGCTTTCTTT | CASEGGGMNTEAFF
TRBJ2-1 | TRBV20-1 | - | - | TGCAGTGCTAGAGGCGCAGCGACCTACAATGAGCAGTTCTTC | CSARGAATYNEQFF
TRBJ1-1 | TRBV29-1 | - | many | TGCAGCGTGGGTATGGAGAGGAACACTGAAGCTTTCTTT | CSVGMERNTEAFF
TRBJ2-3 | TRBV29-1 | - | - | TGCAGCGACGTCTCTGCCGGCACAGATACGCAGTATTTT | CSDVSAGTDTQYF
TRBJ2-3 | TRBV20-1 | - | - | TGCAGTGCCCGAGGCGGGGCTCGCACAGATACGCAGTATTTT | CSARGGARTDTQYF
TRBJ2-6 | TRBV6-5 | TRBD1 | - | TGTGCCAGCAGTTACGGGACAGGGAGTGGGGCCAACGTCCTGACTTTC | CASSYGTGSGANVLTF
TRBJ2-2 | TRBV29-1 | - | many | TGCAGCGTTGTAGACGGGCGGAACACCGGGGAGCTGTTTTTT | CSVVDGRNTGELFF
TRBJ2-7 | TRBV12-3/TRBV12-4 | - | - | TGTGCCAGCAGTTTTCAGGCTCAGTACGAGCAGTACTTC | CASSFQAQYEQYF
TRBJ2-1 | TRBV4-3 | - | once | TGCGCCAGCAGCCAAGAGTTGCTGGGTGAGCAGTTCTTC | CASSQELLGEQFF
TRBJ2-1 | TRBV24-1 | - | - | TGTGCCACCAGTGATTCTAGGGCTTTGCTTGACTACAATGAGCAGTTCTTC | CATSDSRALLDYNEQFF
TRBJ2-7 | TRBV7-2 | TRBD2 | many | TGTGCCAGCAGCTTTAGCGGGAGCCTAGGATACGAGCAGTACTTC | CASSFSGSLGYEQYF
TRBJ2-7 | TRBV29-1 | - | many | TGCAGCGTTGAGACCTACCGCGAGCAGTACTTC | CSVETYREQYF
TRBJ2-7 | TRBV5-1 | - | - | TGCGCCAGCCGATCCGGCAGGGGCTACGAGCAGTACTTC | CASRSGRGYEQYF
TRBJ2-5 | TRBV15 | - | - | TGTGCCACCAACATTGGGGGATTTCCGACCCAAGAGACCCAGTACTTC | CATNIGGFPTQETQYF